The source of this T cell receptor (beta chain) is a study of glioma-infiltrating T cells after dendritic cell vaccination. None of the glioblastoma patients had an isocitrate dehydrogenase mutation. Method: immunoSEQ multiplex PCR; TCRdb's copy keeps in-frame clones and lacks some. The sample carries 40,000 to 60,000 clones, 65% to 90% recorded once. CDR1 and CDR2 from the germline V gene are SGDLS and YYNGEE. This CDR3 has 13 amino acids. The V end was cut by 4 bases, the J end by 10 bases, with 15 bases between. The chain joins TRBV9 to TRBJ2-1; D is uncertain. The TCR comes from a human donor with glioblastoma. Sequences were derived from blood, sampled before dendritic cell vaccination. The CDR3 is CASSPFSPGEQFF. The CDR3 nucleotides read TGTGCCAGCAGCCCTTTTTCCCCCGGGGAGCAGTTCTTC.